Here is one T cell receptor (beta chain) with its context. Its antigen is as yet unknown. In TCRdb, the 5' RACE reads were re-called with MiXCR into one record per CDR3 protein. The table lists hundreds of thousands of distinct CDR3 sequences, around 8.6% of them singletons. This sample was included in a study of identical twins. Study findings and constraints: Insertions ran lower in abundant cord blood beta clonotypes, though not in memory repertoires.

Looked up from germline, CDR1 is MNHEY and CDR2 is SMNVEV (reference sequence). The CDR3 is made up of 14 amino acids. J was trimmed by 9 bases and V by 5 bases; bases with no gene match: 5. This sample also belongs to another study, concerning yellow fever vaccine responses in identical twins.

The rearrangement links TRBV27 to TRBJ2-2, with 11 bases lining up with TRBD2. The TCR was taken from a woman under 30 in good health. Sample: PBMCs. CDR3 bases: TGTGCCAGCAGTCAAATAGCGGGAGGGCGGGAGCTGTTTTTT. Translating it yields CASSQIAGGRELFF.